A single sample is the source of the 27 T cell receptor beta chains below, sequenced in a study of blood T cell repertoires in COVID-19. Method: immunoSEQ multiplex PCR; TCRdb's copy keeps in-frame clones and lacks some. This repertoire shows 140,000 or so clones, approximately 80% found once; its top ten account for more than 8.5%. Specimen: PBMCs or T cells enriched from blood (not recorded which). Receptors originate from a man aged 45-65 years who had recovered from COVID-19.

V and J are TRBV27 and TRBJ1-5; 8 bases are a match to TRBD1. The J segment lost 2 bases and the V segment lost 5 bases, leaving 2 bases of the junction unmatched. CDR1 and CDR2 from the germline V gene are MNHEY and SMNVEV (reference sequence). CDR3 length: 14 residues. This CDR3 reads CASSMDRGNQPQHF. CDR3 coding DNA: TGTGCCAGCAGTATGGACAGGGGCAATCAGCCCCAGCATTTT.

This rearrangement joins TRBV7-9 to TRBJ1-4, with 8 bases aligning to TRBD1. The CDR3 is 15 residues long. V trimming: 2 bases; J trimming: 7 bases; junction bases outside the gene matches: 6. Per germline, CDR1 SEHNR and CDR2 FQNEAQ (reference sequence). Written as DNA, the CDR3 is TGTGCCAGCAGCTTACAGGGGGCAGAGGGTGAAAAACTGTTTTTT. Its translation is CASSLQGAEGEKLFF.

The rearrangement joins TRBV4-2 to TRBJ2-1, with 9 bases that match TRBD2. Germline V gene lookup returns CDR1 LGHNA and CDR2 YNFKEQ. V shed 0 bases and J 4 bases; nucleotides not matched to a gene: 7. This CDR3 comprises 17 residues. The CDR3 DNA reads as TGTGCCAGCAGCCAAGATTTGCGGGGGGGCGCGTACAATGAGCAGTTCTTC. Residues: CASSQDLRGGAYNEQFF.

CDR3 sequence: CASRRLAGGKDTQYF. In nucleotides, the CDR3 is TGTGCCAGCAGGCGACTAGCGGGGGGGAAAGATACGCAGTATTTT. The rearrangement links TRBV28 to TRBJ2-3; TRBD2 agrees at 14 bases. The CDR3 is 15 residues long. Per germline, CDR1 MDHEN and CDR2 SYDVKM. Germline trimming cut 6 bases from V and 5 bases from J; bases unmatched to any gene: 4.

This sequence joins TRBV5-1 and TRBJ1-2; 8 bases map to TRBD1. This CDR3 comprises 15 residues. Per the germline V gene, CDR1 is SGHRS and CDR2 is YFSETQ. Losses at the gene ends were 4 bases for V and 5 bases for J; bases not matched to a gene: 10. CDR3 loop: CASSERTGTSYGYTF. The DNA for the CDR3 is TGCGCCAGCAGCGAGAGGACAGGGACCTCTTATGGCTACACCTTC.

This clone was counted once. V gene TRBV6-2 or TRBV6-3 combines with J gene TRBJ2-7, with TRBD1 matching 7 bases. The CDR3 totals 19 residues. The germline CDR1 and CDR2 sequences are MNHEY and SVGEGT. The V segment lost 4 bases and the J segment 0 bases; nucleotides outside the gene matches: 18. The CDR3 protein is CASSFNDRVGPLSSYEQYF. The CDR3 coding sequence is TGTGCCAGCAGTTTCAACGACAGGGTAGGACCCTTAAGCTCCTACGAGCAGTACTTC.

The chain uses TRBV7-9 and TRBJ1-6; a possible D gene is TRBD1 (6 bases). V was pared by 3 bases and J by 8 bases, with 11 bases between. This CDR3 contains 14 residues. Germline values: CDR1 SEHNR, CDR2 FQNEAQ (reference sequence). CDR3 loop: CASSFRSGDSPLHF. CDR3 in DNA: TGTGCCAGCAGCTTTCGGTCAGGGGATTCACCCCTCCACTTT.

V is TRBV4-3 and J is TRBJ1-1; tentative D call: TRBD1 (6 bases). The CDR3 length is 14 residues. Germline V gene data show CDR1 as LGHNA and CDR2 as YSLEER. V was pared by 0 bases and J by 4 bases, with 9 bases between. The CDR3 nucleotides read TGCGCCAGCAGCCAAGATCGCAGGGGCACTGAAGCTTTCTTT. Amino acids: CASSQDRRGTEAFF.

The chain is built from TRBV19 and TRBJ1-5, with D perhaps matching TRBD1 (5 bases). Germline V gene sequence: CDR1 LNHDA, CDR2 SQIVND (reference sequence). Deletions cut 5 bases from V and 7 bases from J, with 15 bases between. This CDR3 contains 14 residues. CDR3 DNA sequence: TGTGCCAGTAGTCCGGGGGGTCTAGAACAGCCCCAGCATTTT. This gives the protein CASSPGGLEQPQHF.

The chain combines TRBV19 with TRBJ1-2; possibly TRBD1 for D (5 bases). V lost 3 bases and J 7 bases, leaving 18 bases between the germline ends. This CDR3 comprises 15 residues. CDR1 is LNHDA, CDR2 SQIVND, per germline (reference sequence). The CDR3 sequence is CASSIWGGTWIGYTF. In nucleotides, the CDR3 is TGTGCCAGTAGTATCTGGGGGGGGACCTGGATTGGCTACACCTTC.

V and J are TRBV6-5 and TRBJ1-3, with D unclear. Trimming shortened V by 2 bases and J by 4 bases, and 9 bases separated the two germline ends. The CDR3 consists of 14 residues. The germline V gene has CDR1 MNHEY and CDR2 SVGAGI. The CDR3 DNA follows: TGTGCCAGCAGTTACAAGGTCGGGGGAAACACCATATATTTT. Its translation is CASSYKVGGNTIYF.

The rearrangement joins TRBV28 to TRBJ1-1, with D possibly TRBD1 on 6 matching bases. Trimming took off 2 bases at V and 2 bases at J, with 15 bases between the two ends. Germline V lookup: CDR1 MDHEN, CDR2 SYDVKM. This CDR3 is 16 amino acids long. CDR3 loop: CASSLISGVLNTEAFF. The CDR3, as DNA: TGTGCCAGCAGTTTAATCTCAGGGGTGCTAAACACTGAAGCTTTCTTT.

V usage is TRBV3-1 (or the pseudogene TRBV3-2) and J usage is TRBJ1-4; TRBD1 is a possible D gene (5 bases). Trimming took off 0 bases at V and 14 bases at J, with 16 bases between the two ends. Germline loops: CDR1 LGHDT, CDR2 YNNKEL (reference sequence). This CDR3 is 14 amino acids long. CDR3 coding DNA: TGTGCCAGCAGCCAAGAGGGGTCGACAGAAGAGCTGTTTTTT. It translates to CASSQEGSTEELFF.

The rearrangement links TRBV4-1 to TRBJ1-2, with D unresolved. This CDR3 region has 15 residues. CDR1 and CDR2 (germline): MGHRA, YSYEKL. Trimming removed 1 base from V and 4 bases from J, with 13 bases in between. CDR3 sequence reads: CASSQGLRGTYGYTF. As DNA, the CDR3 is TGCGCCAGCAGCCAAGGACTTCGGGGAACCTATGGCTACACCTTC.

V gene TRBV6-2 or TRBV6-3 combines with J gene TRBJ1-2; no firm D call. Looked up from germline, CDR1 is MNHEY and CDR2 is SVGEGT. There are 15 residues in the CDR3. The V end was cut by 4 bases, the J end by 2 bases, with 14 bases between. The CDR3 spells CASSSLVRSNYGYTF. The CDR3 DNA is TGTGCCAGCAGTTCTCTAGTGCGTTCCAACTATGGCTACACCTTC.

The J gene is TRBJ1-5, the V gene TRBV10-3, with D unresolved. The CDR3 totals 18 residues. Germline CDR1 ENHRY, CDR2 SYGVKD. The ends were cut back, 2 bases at V and 5 bases at J, with 22 bases in the middle. The CDR3 region has the DNA TGTGCCATCAGTGAGACCGGGTTCGGTTCTACTACGTATCAGCCCCAGCATTTT. Translating it yields CAISETGFGSTTYQPQHF.

The chain combines TRBV6-4 with TRBJ1-2; 11 bases align to TRBD1. CDR1 and CDR2 from the germline V gene are MRHNA and SNTAGT. With 5 bases clipped from V and 2 bases from J, the junction kept 16 bases outside the gene matches. The CDR3 is 19 residues long. CDR3 coding DNA: TGTGCCAGCAGTCATGTTTTCTGGATCGGGACAGGGGGAAACTATGGCTACACCTTC. It codes for CASSHVFWIGTGGNYGYTF.

The chain carries TRBV5-4 and TRBJ2-3; 10 bases are shared with TRBD2. The CDR3 contains 16 residues. CDR1 and CDR2 from the germline V gene are SGHNT and YYREEE (reference sequence). V trimming: 4 bases; J trimming: 0 bases; junction bases outside the gene matches: 5. The CDR3 region has the DNA TGTGCCAGCAGCCGGACTAGCGGATCAAGCACAGATACGCAGTATTTT. Its protein is CASSRTSGSSTDTQYF.

The chain combines TRBV4-3 with TRBJ1-1; D might be TRBD1 (6 bases). Between the trimmed V and J ends, which lost 0 bases and 1 base, there was a span of 15 bases. Germline CDR1 is LGHNA and CDR2 is YSLEER. The length of the CDR3 is 17 residues. The CDR3 sequence is CASSQDGARGGNTEAFF. The CDR3, as DNA: TGCGCCAGCAGCCAAGACGGGGCGAGAGGGGGGAACACTGAAGCTTTCTTT.

This chain links TRBV2 with TRBJ1-5; no definite D call. V lost 3 bases and J lost 2, with 11 bases in between. Germline V CDR1 and CDR2: SNHLY, FYNNEI. The CDR3 is 15 amino acids. In nucleotides, the CDR3 is TGTGCCAGCAGTGATATCGGGGTCGGCAATCAGCCCCAGCATTTT. Translation gives CASSDIGVGNQPQHF.

CDR3 sequence reads: CAWARGGANVLTF. CDR3 in DNA: TGTGCCTGGGCCCGGGGGGGGGCCAACGTCCTGACTTTC. J is TRBJ2-6 and V is TRBV30; D may be TRBD2 (6 bases). Germline CDR1 reads GTSNPN; CDR2 reads SVGIG (reference sequence). The CDR3 totals 13 residues. V lost 5 bases, J lost 4 bases, and 9 bases lay in between.

CDR3 protein: CASSLQASKATEAFF. The CDR3 coding sequence is TGTGCCAGCAGCCTCCAAGCGTCTAAGGCGACTGAAGCTTTCTTT. J is TRBJ1-1 and V is TRBV7-9; D unclear. Trimming cost V 5 bases and J 5 bases, with 18 bases left between them. CDR3 length equals 15 residues. The germline gives CDR1 SEHNR, CDR2 FQNEAQ (reference sequence). The whole variable domain, filled in from reference TRBV7-9 and TRBJ1-1, reads DTGVSQNPRHKITKRGQNVTFRCDPISEHNRLYWYRQTLGQGPEFLTYFQNEAQLEKSRLLSDRFSAERPKGSFSTLEIQRTEQGDSAMYLCASSLQASKATEAFFGQGTRLTVV.

The rearrangement joins TRBV6-6 to TRBJ2-3; D may be TRBD2 (6 bases). The V end lost 5 bases, the J end lost 0 bases, and 15 bases lay between the germline ends. The CDR3 extends over 16 amino acids. Germline V CDR1 and CDR2: MNHNY, SVGAGI (reference sequence). CDR3 sequence (DNA): TGTGCCAGCAGTAAGCTCCGGGACTCTAGCACAGATACGCAGTATTTT. Protein product: CASSKLRDSSTDTQYF.

V is TRBV7-2 and J is TRBJ2-3; no reliable D call. CDR3 length: 14 amino acids. V was clipped by 4 bases and J by 2 bases, with 10 bases between them. The germline V gene encodes CDR1 SGHTA and CDR2 FQGNSA. CDR3 sequence reads: CASSSSRNTDTQYF. CDR3 DNA sequence: TGTGCCAGCAGCTCCTCCCGTAACACAGATACGCAGTATTTT.

The CDR3: CASSDSGQGVNYGYTF. Here the CDR3 DNA reads TGTGCCAGCAGTGACTCGGGACAGGGAGTTAACTATGGCTACACCTTC. The chain links TRBV6-4 to TRBJ1-2; 9 positions agree with TRBD1. The V gene end was trimmed by 0 bases and the J gene end by 1 base; junction bases not matched to a gene: 3. The germline V gene has CDR1 MRHNA and CDR2 SNTAGT. CDR3 length equals 16 residues.

The V and J genes are TRBV19 and TRBJ1-2, with TRBD1 identical over 7 bases. Trimming took 9 bases from V and 6 from J; bases not matched to a gene: 10. CDR3 length: 13 amino acids. Looked up from germline, CDR1 is LNHDA and CDR2 is SQIVND (reference sequence). The CDR3 loop reads CASWDSRSDGYTF. CDR3 bases: TGTGCCAGCTGGGACAGTCGATCGGATGGCTACACCTTC.

The rearrangement links TRBV24-1 to TRBJ2-5; perhaps TRBD2 as D (5 bases). V was trimmed by 8 bases and J by 3 bases, leaving 12 bases between them. Germline CDR1 KGHDR, CDR2 SFDVKD. CDR3 length: 13 amino acids. The CDR3 reads CATNEGSEETQYF. For the CDR3, the DNA is TGTGCCACCAACGAGGGTTCCGAAGAGACCCAGTACTTC.